What follows is one T cell receptor beta chain and its context. The antigen is undetermined. These data belong to a study of T cell responses to AZD1222 COVID-19 vaccine. Study information: Second-dose recipients at about 4 or about 12 weeks were treated as one pooled group.

The CDR3 covers 14 residues. The V gene's germline CDR1 is SGHTA and CDR2 FQGNSA. V lost 1 base and J lost 3; bases outside the gene matches: 2. Generated by immunoSEQ multiplex PCR, the TCRdb table keeps only in-frame clones and is missing some. In the table there are under 130,000 clones, 92% of which are singletons. Study-level results: Nearly half of unique spike-specific TCRs reportedly avoided B.1.351 and B.1.1.7 mutated regions. CD4 TCRs covered the whole spike, strongest at regions 160-218 and 743-854. Clonal diversity may have been underestimated, and the donors were mostly white British, with more females than males.

The chain joins TRBV7-2 to TRBJ2-7; 8 bases align to TRBD2. The receptor was isolated from an adult in good health. This specimen consisted of peripheral blood, obtained on day 0 of AZD1222 vaccination. For the CDR3, the DNA is TGTGCCAGCAGCTTAGAACGGGAGGGCTACGAGCAGTACTTC. Translated: CASSLEREGYEQYF. Together with reference TRBV7-2 and TRBJ2-7, the CDR3 gives the full variable domain: GAGVSQSPSNKVTEKGKDVELRCDPISGHTALYWYRQSLGQGLEFLIYFQGNSAPDKSGLPSDRFSAERTGGSVSTLTIQRTQQEDSAVYLCASSLEREGYEQYFGPGTRLTVT.